Listed below are T cell receptor beta chains from one sample, sequenced in a study of shared clonotypes between healthy human individuals. Data came from immunoSEQ multiplex PCR; TCRdb stores just in-frame clones and leaves some out. Of about 300,000 clones listed, roughly 70% are singletons. Sequencing was performed on memory CD4+ T cells sorted from blood. The receptors were gathered from a man aged 25 to 40 in good health. Both conserved end residues are part of each CDR3. The D gene is left open where the match is weak. Not all rows give a size; the values are once, few, many and, for expanded clones, a class.

V: TRBV6-4; D: .; J: TRBJ2-1; size: many; DNA: TGTGCCAGCAGTGACGGGACAAAATCCTACAATGAGCAGTTCTTC; CDR3: CASSDGTKSYNEQFF
V: TRBV2; D: TRBD1; J: TRBJ2-3; size: many; DNA: TGTGCCAGCAGGCGACAGGGACCAGATACGCAGTATTTT; CDR3: CASRRQGPDTQYF
V: TRBV5-5; D: TRBD1; J: TRBJ1-2; size: .; DNA: TGTGCCAGCAGCTCGTCGGACAGGGGCTATGGCTACACCTTC; CDR3: CASSSSDRGYGYTF
V: TRBV9; D: .; J: TRBJ2-5; size: .; DNA: TGTGCCAGCAGCCCTGGGACTGCCGCCCAAGAGACCCAGTACTTC; CDR3: CASSPGTAAQETQYF
V: TRBV7-9; D: .; J: TRBJ2-6; size: .; DNA: TGTGCCAGCAGCGCCTGGGGCAGAACTGGGGCCAACGTCCTGACTTTC; CDR3: CASSAWGRTGANVLTF
V: TRBV2; D: TRBD2; J: TRBJ2-1; size: .; DNA: TGTGCCAGTAGACTAGCGGGAGGGAACAATGAGCAGTTCTTC; CDR3: CASRLAGGNNEQFF
V: TRBV28; D: TRBD2; J: TRBJ2-5; size: few; DNA: TGTGCCAGCAGTAGCGGGAGAAGCGGTGGGAAGACCCAGTACTTC; CDR3: CASSSGRSGGKTQYF
V: TRBV6-5; D: .; J: TRBJ1-2; size: few; DNA: TGTGCCAGCAGTTACAACGGGGGTGCTAACTATGGCTACACCTTC; CDR3: CASSYNGGANYGYTF
V: TRBV5-1; D: .; J: TRBJ1-2; size: once; DNA: TGCGCCAGCAGCGACGGCAACTATGGCTACACCTTC; CDR3: CASSDGNYGYTF
V: TRBV5-6; D: TRBD2; J: TRBJ2-4; size: .; DNA: TGTGCCAGCAGCTTGGCCCCCCCTAGCGGGAGTAACATTCAGTACTTC; CDR3: CASSLAPPSGSNIQYF
V: TRBV5-1; D: TRBD2; J: TRBJ2-1; size: .; DNA: TGCGCCAGCAAAGTCCTAGCGGGCAATGAGCAGTTCTTC; CDR3: CASKVLAGNEQFF
V: TRBV10-3; D: .; J: TRBJ1-3; size: .; DNA: TGTGCCACCTCGGCATTGGCCTCTGGAAACACCATATATTTT; CDR3: CATSALASGNTIYF
V: TRBV28; D: .; J: TRBJ2-7; size: .; DNA: TGTGCCAGCAGACTGACAGGACCAAGGTACGAGCAGTACTTC; CDR3: CASRLTGPRYEQYF
V: TRBV28; D: .; J: TRBJ2-3; size: many; DNA: TGTGCCAGCAGCTGTTTCCCCCCCCAGGTAGCGGAGTGCACAGATACGCAGTATTTT; CDR3: CASSCFPPQVAECTDTQYF
V: TRBV5-1; D: TRBD1; J: TRBJ2-5; size: .; DNA: TGCGCCAGCCGAACAGGGGCCGCAGCAGAGACCCAGTACTTC; CDR3: CASRTGAAAETQYF
V: TRBV30; D: .; J: TRBJ2-3; size: .; DNA: TGTGCCTGGAGTGTACGCAGGTTCTCAGATACGCAGTATTTT; CDR3: CAWSVRRFSDTQYF
V: TRBV5-4; D: .; J: TRBJ2-1; size: .; DNA: TGTGCCAGCAGCTTGTCGTCGGGATACAATGAGCAGTTCTTC; CDR3: CASSLSSGYNEQFF
V: TRBV5-6; D: .; J: TRBJ1-6; size: .; DNA: TGTGCCAGCAGCTTACAGCCCGGACAAAGTAATTCACCCCTCCACTTT; CDR3: CASSLQPGQSNSPLHF
V: TRBV7-2; D: .; J: TRBJ2-5; size: .; DNA: TGTGCCAGCAGCCCCTGGGGGGAGACCCAGTACTTC; CDR3: CASSPWGETQYF
V: TRBV5-8; D: .; J: TRBJ2-2; size: .; DNA: TGTGCCAGCAGCTTGGACCCAGGGTTGCGCACCGGGGAGCTGTTTTTT; CDR3: CASSLDPGLRTGELFF
V: TRBV6-1; D: .; J: TRBJ2-7; size: .; DNA: TGTGCCAGCACAAATAACGCAGGAACCTACGAGCAGTACTTC; CDR3: CASTNNAGTYEQYF
V: TRBV2; D: TRBD2; J: TRBJ2-7; size: once; DNA: TGTGCCAGCAGTGCGGGACTAGCGGGATTCGGGTACGAGCAGTACTTC; CDR3: CASSAGLAGFGYEQYF
V: TRBV18; D: .; J: TRBJ1-5; size: .; DNA: TGTGCCAGCTCACCTATGCGGGACCAGCCCCAGCATTTT; CDR3: CASSPMRDQPQHF
V: TRBV4-3; D: .; J: TRBJ1-5; size: .; DNA: TGCGCCAGCAGCCAGAGGGGCCGACGTCAGCCCCAGCATTTT; CDR3: CASSQRGRRQPQHF
V: TRBV9; D: .; J: TRBJ2-6; size: few; DNA: TGTGCCAGCAGCGTAGTCCAGGGTCGCTTCTCTGGGGCCAACGTCCTGACTTTC; CDR3: CASSVVQGRFSGANVLTF
V: TRBV5-4; D: TRBD1; J: TRBJ1-3; size: .; DNA: TGTGCCAGCAGTCTCGGGGGACAGGGGGCTGGAAACACCATATATTTT; CDR3: CASSLGGQGAGNTIYF
V: TRBV25-1; D: .; J: TRBJ1-3; size: .; DNA: TGTGCCAGCAGTGCCACATGGGGCACCATATATTTT; CDR3: CASSATWGTIYF
V: TRBV7-3; D: .; J: TRBJ1-1; size: .; DNA: TGTGCCAGCAGCTTGGGGATGGGGTTCGAGAGGACTGAAGCTTTCTTT; CDR3: CASSLGMGFERTEAFF
V: TRBV11-2; D: TRBD2; J: TRBJ2-3; size: .; DNA: TGTGCCAGCAGCCAAACTAGCGGGAGGGCCGCGGCGCAGTATTTT; CDR3: CASSQTSGRAAAQYF
V: TRBV5-5; D: TRBD1; J: TRBJ2-5; size: .; DNA: TGTGCCAGCAGCTCCGGGACAGCCTATCAAGAGACCCAGTACTTC; CDR3: CASSSGTAYQETQYF
V: TRBV11-1; D: TRBD2; J: TRBJ2-3; size: .; DNA: TGTGCCAGCAGCACCGGGACTAGTGACACAGATACGCAGTATTTT; CDR3: CASSTGTSDTDTQYF
V: TRBV11-2; D: .; J: TRBJ2-5; size: many; DNA: TGTGCCAGCAGCTTATCTGACAGACAAGAGACCCAGTACTTC; CDR3: CASSLSDRQETQYF
V: TRBV5-6; D: TRBD1; J: TRBJ1-4; size: .; DNA: TGTGCCAGCAGCTTGAGGAGGGGGCGGAACGTTAATGAAAAACTGTTTTTT; CDR3: CASSLRRGRNVNEKLFF
V: TRBV18; D: TRBD2; J: TRBJ2-2; size: .; DNA: TGTGCCAGCTCACCCCGATCCGGGACTAGCGGGAGCGGTGGCACCGGGGAGCTGTTTTTT; CDR3: CASSPRSGTSGSGGTGELFF
V: TRBV7-3; D: TRBD2; J: TRBJ2-1; size: .; DNA: TGTGCCAGCAGAACCGGGACTAGCGGGACTCGCTCCTACAATGAGCAGTTCTTC; CDR3: CASRTGTSGTRSYNEQFF
V: TRBV29-1; D: .; J: TRBJ1-4; size: .; DNA: TGCAGCGTCAGGGAGCCAAAGCCGGGGAAGGATGAAAAACTGTTTTTT; CDR3: CSVREPKPGKDEKLFF
V: TRBV19; D: .; J: TRBJ2-7; size: few; DNA: TGTGCCAGTAGTATAGATCAGAACAGGCGGAACGAGCAGTACTTC; CDR3: CASSIDQNRRNEQYF
V: TRBV9; D: .; J: TRBJ2-1; size: few; DNA: TGTGCCAGCAGCGGGACCCTCGTCGGGGGAGGTTTTAATGAGCAGTTCTTC; CDR3: CASSGTLVGGGFNEQFF
V: TRBV2; D: TRBD1; J: TRBJ2-1; size: .; DNA: TGTGCCAGCAGCACCGGGCCACAGGGGTTAGGCCGGTTCTTC; CDR3: CASSTGPQGLGRFF
V: TRBV18; D: .; J: TRBJ2-2; size: few; DNA: TGTGCCAGCTCACCACGTCAGGGAACGGACACCGGGGAGCTGTTTTTT; CDR3: CASSPRQGTDTGELFF
V: TRBV7-3; D: TRBD1; J: TRBJ2-5; size: few; DNA: TGTGCCAGCAGTCGCGGACAGGGTGAGACCCAGTACTTC; CDR3: CASSRGQGETQYF
V: TRBV5-6; D: .; J: TRBJ2-6; size: once; DNA: TGTGCCAGCAGCTTAGGCCTCTCTGGGGCCAACGTCCTGACTTTC; CDR3: CASSLGLSGANVLTF
V: TRBV9; D: TRBD2; J: TRBJ2-1; size: .; DNA: TGTGCCAGCAGCCTAACGGGCGGGACTAGCGGGACTAAAGTGGGCGATGAGCAGTTCTTC; CDR3: CASSLTGGTSGTKVGDEQFF
V: TRBV7-8; D: .; J: TRBJ2-3; size: once; DNA: TGTGCCAGCAGCTTAGGAGGGGCAGATACGCAGTATTTT; CDR3: CASSLGGADTQYF
V: TRBV28; D: .; J: TRBJ1-5; size: .; DNA: TGTGCCAGCAGTGGGGCTGGGGGCGGACAGCCCCAGCATTTT; CDR3: CASSGAGGGQPQHF
V: TRBV6-5; D: TRBD2; J: TRBJ2-1; size: .; DNA: TGTGCCAGCAGTTACTCGGGACTAGCGGGAGGTGGTGAGCAGTTCTTC; CDR3: CASSYSGLAGGGEQFF
V: TRBV30; D: TRBD1; J: TRBJ2-1; size: .; DNA: TGTGCCTGGACGGGGACAGGGCCCTACAATGAGCAGTTCTTC; CDR3: CAWTGTGPYNEQFF
V: TRBV2; D: .; J: TRBJ2-3; size: .; DNA: TGTGCCAGCCTGGGTGCAGTAACAGATACGCAGTATTTT; CDR3: CASLGAVTDTQYF
V: TRBV14; D: TRBD1; J: TRBJ2-7; size: once; DNA: TGTGCCAGCAGCCCGATGTTTGGGACAGGGGTCGGCGAGCAGTACTTC; CDR3: CASSPMFGTGVGEQYF
V: TRBV11-2; D: TRBD1; J: TRBJ1-2; size: .; DNA: TGTGCCAGCAGCAAACTTAGACAGGGGGAAACAAAAGCCTATGGCTACACCTTC; CDR3: CASSKLRQGETKAYGYTF
V: TRBV14; D: TRBD2; J: TRBJ2-1; size: .; DNA: TGTGCCAGCAGCCACCGCTCGGGCGGGAGTTTAAGTGAGCAGTTCTTC; CDR3: CASSHRSGGSLSEQFF